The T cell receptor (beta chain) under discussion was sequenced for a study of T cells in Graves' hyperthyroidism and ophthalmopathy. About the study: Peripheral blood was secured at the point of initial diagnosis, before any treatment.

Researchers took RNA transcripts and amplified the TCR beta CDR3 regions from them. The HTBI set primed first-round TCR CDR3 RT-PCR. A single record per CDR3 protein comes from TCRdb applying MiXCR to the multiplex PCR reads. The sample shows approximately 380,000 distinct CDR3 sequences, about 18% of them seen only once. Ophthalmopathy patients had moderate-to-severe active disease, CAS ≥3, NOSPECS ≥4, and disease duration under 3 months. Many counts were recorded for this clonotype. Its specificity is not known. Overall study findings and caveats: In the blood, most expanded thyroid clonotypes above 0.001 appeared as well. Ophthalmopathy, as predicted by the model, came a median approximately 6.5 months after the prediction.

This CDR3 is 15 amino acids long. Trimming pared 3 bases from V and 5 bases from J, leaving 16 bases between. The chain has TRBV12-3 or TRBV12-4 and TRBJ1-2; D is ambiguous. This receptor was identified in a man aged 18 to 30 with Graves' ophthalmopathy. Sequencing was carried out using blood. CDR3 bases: TGTGCCAGCAGTTTCCCAGGCGGCGGCGTGTATGGCTACACCTTC. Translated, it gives CASSFPGGGVYGYTF.